This T cell receptor (beta chain) appears in the sequencing data of a study of response to subunit inactivated influenza vaccine. In the case of this clonotype: Its antigen is not known.

MiXCR, applied by TCRdb to the RT-PCR reads, yields one record per CDR3 protein. This table holds roughly 700,000 distinct CDR3 sequences, 15% to 19% found once. V lost 0 bases and J lost 4; bases outside the gene matches: 11. CDR3 length equals 17 residues. Germline V CDR1 and CDR2: SGHAT, FQNNGV. Study-level points and caveats: The authors suggested that every seasonal influenza vaccination recruits few new T cells.

The chain links TRBV11-2 to TRBJ2-7; 8 positions match TRBD1. The receptor comes from a man aged 50 or older who received an inactivated influenza vaccine. Here the sequenced sample was PBMCs from blood, taken 11 to 12 days after vaccination. The CDR3 sequence is CASSLDWSGGISYEQYF. The CDR3 DNA sequence: TGTGCCAGCAGCTTAGATTGGTCAGGGGGCATTTCGTACGAGCAGTACTTC.